This T cell receptor beta chain was captured in a study of lymphopenia after photon versus proton radiotherapy. Assay: immunoSEQ multiplex PCR; the TCRdb copy retains only in-frame clones and omits some. The data contain approximately 80,000 clones, more than 70% of them singletons. Germline lookup yields CDR1 SGHNT and CDR2 YYREEE (reference sequence). With 3 bases clipped from V and 7 bases from J, the junction kept 4 bases outside the gene matches. The CDR3 length is 13 residues. Study outcomes and limitations: A bigger post-nadir fall in TCR diversity correlated inversely with survival time in deceased patients. Authors raise, but do not show, better survival with proton therapy. Under photons, naive T cells and diversity fell while effector/memory populations rose.

As regards this clone: The antigen remains undetermined.

This chain joins TRBV5-4 and TRBJ1-2, with TRBD1 matching 9 bases. This sequence was found in a man in his sixties with pancreatic cancer. The sample was peripheral blood, taken from a patient treated with proton-based radiotherapy. The CDR3 is CASSSTGGSGYTF. CDR3 nucleotide sequence: TGTGCCAGCAGCTCTACAGGGGGCTCTGGCTACACCTTC.